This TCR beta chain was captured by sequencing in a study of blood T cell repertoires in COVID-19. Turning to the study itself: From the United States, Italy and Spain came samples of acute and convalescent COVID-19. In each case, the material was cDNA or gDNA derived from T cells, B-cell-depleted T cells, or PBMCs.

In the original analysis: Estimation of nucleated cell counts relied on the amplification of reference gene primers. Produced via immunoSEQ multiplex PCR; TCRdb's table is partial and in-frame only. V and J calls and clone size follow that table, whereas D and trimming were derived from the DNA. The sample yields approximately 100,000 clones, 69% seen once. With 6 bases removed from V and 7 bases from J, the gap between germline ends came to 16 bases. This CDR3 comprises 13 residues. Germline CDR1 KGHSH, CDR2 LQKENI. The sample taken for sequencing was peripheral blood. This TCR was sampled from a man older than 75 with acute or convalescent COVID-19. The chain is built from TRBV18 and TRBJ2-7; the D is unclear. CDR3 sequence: CASSLIQREEQYF. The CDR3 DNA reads TGTGCCAGCTCTCTAATCCAGCGTGAGGAGCAGTACTTC.